This TCR beta chain emerged from a study of T-cell reconstitution after alpha-beta-depleted transplantation in children. It was with unique molecular identifiers that the TCRbeta library was prepared. From the PCR reads, TCRdb called clonotypes with MiXCR, one entry per CDR3 protein. The sample has about 97,000 distinct CDR3 sequences; 7% to 8% are singletons. Study-wide findings and caveats: In patients about two months after transplant, alpha-beta T cells reportedly arose from several hundred expanded graft clones.

Only a few counts were recorded for this clonotype. As yet, its antigen is unknown. This clonotype was sampled from a boy aged 2 to 9 with acute lymphoblastic leukemia, due to receive a stem cell transplant. The sequences come from PBMCs, collected before TCRalphabeta/CD19-depleted stem cell transplant.

CDR3: CASSVGQGQPQHF. For the CDR3, the DNA is TGCGCCAGCAGCGTGGGACAGGGACAGCCCCAGCATTTT. The J gene is TRBJ1-5, the V gene TRBV5-1; 9 bases are shared with TRBD1. V lost 4 bases, J lost 7 bases, and 3 bases stayed unmatched. The CDR3 length is 13 residues. Germline V gives CDR1 SGHRS, CDR2 YFSETQ.